A single sample is the source of the 10 T cell receptor beta chains below, sequenced in a study of blood T cells in healthy people across ages. Primed by a sample-barcoded 5' primer and a J-beta primer mix, a second PCR proceeded for about 6 to 12 cycles. MiXCR, run by TCRdb on the 5' RACE reads, gives a single entry per CDR3 protein. The sample lists roughly 1.6 million distinct CDR3 sequences, about 35% occurring once. The specimen sequenced was blood. All receptors come from a woman in her twenties or thirties in good health.

This clonotype was counted a few times. The chain employs TRBV9 and TRBJ2-1; 15 bases fit TRBD2. Germline-derived CDR1 and CDR2 are SGDLS and YYNGEE. The CDR3 spans 18 residues. V shed 0 bases, J shed 6 bases, and the junction held 7 bases outside the gene matches. The CDR3 spells CASSVVGLAGGAGNEQFF. For the CDR3, the DNA is TGTGCCAGCAGCGTAGTGGGACTAGCGGGGGGAGCGGGCAATGAGCAGTTCTTC.

Concerning this clonotype itself: A read error is possible here, since a much larger clone lies one base away. Since the CDR3 does not end with the conserved phenylalanine or tryptophan, this likely comes from a read error. This chain's CDR3 is CASSFDPDRQPQHY. CDR3 in DNA: TGTGCCAGCAGTTTCGATCCAGACAGACAGCCCCAGCATTAT. J is TRBJ1-5 and V is TRBV6-6; possibly TRBD1 for D (5 bases). CDR1 is MNHNY, CDR2 SVGAGI, per germline (reference sequence). V lost 4 bases to trimming and J lost 7 bases, with 14 bases between them. The CDR3 contains 14 residues.

The chain combines TRBV2 with TRBJ2-3; 10 bases fit TRBD1. CDR3 size: 15 residues. Germline CDR1 is SNHLY and CDR2 is FYNNEI. V was pared by 6 bases and J by 3 bases, with 6 bases of the junction left unmatched. The CDR3 loop reads CASRPTGGATDTQYF. CDR3 coding DNA: TGTGCCAGCAGGCCGACAGGGGGCGCAACAGATACGCAGTATTTT.

Worth noting for this clonotype: Germline and junction disagree at one end, which may indicate a read error. This sequence joins TRBV11-2 and TRBJ2-1, with D unresolved. The germline V gene has CDR1 SGHAT and CDR2 FQNNGV. The CDR3 has 13 amino acids. CDR3 sequence (DNA): TGTGCCGGCAGCTTAGAGCACCGGAGAGACATGTTCTTC. This encodes CAGSLEHRRDMFF.

The J gene is TRBJ2-6, the V gene TRBV11-2; D is undetermined. Trimming took off 4 bases at V and 0 bases at J, with 10 bases between the two ends. From germline, CDR1 is SGHAT and CDR2 FQNNGV. This CDR3 comprises 16 residues. The CDR3 nucleotides read TGTGCCAGCAGCTATCGGACGGCCTCTGGGGCCAACGTCCTGACTTTC. It translates to CASSYRTASGANVLTF.

In this sample, this clonotype turned up a few times. This rearrangement joins TRBV5-1 to TRBJ2-1, with D tentatively TRBD2 (6 bases). The last part of the DNA fits TRBJ2-7 better; the J call may be wrong. Germline loops: CDR1 SGHRS, CDR2 YFSETQ. This CDR3 has 15 residues. The CDR3 is CASSLAGPGGDEQYF. The DNA for the CDR3 is TGCGCCAGCAGCTTGGCGGGACCCGGCGGGGACGAGCAGTACTTC.

This chain links TRBV9 with TRBJ1-6; 7 bases match TRBD1. V shed 0 bases, J shed 5 bases, and the junction held 2 bases outside the gene matches. There are 15 residues in the CDR3. Germline assignment: CDR1 SGDLS and CDR2 YYNGEE. The CDR3 loop is CASSVGTGNNSPLHF. The CDR3 DNA is TGTGCCAGCAGCGTAGGGACAGGAAATAATTCACCCCTCCACTTT.

At least ten counts were recorded for this clonotype. The rearrangement joins TRBV10-3 to TRBJ2-3; the match to TRBD1 covers 7 bases. This CDR3 is 12 amino acids long. Germline trimming cut 6 bases from V and 6 bases from J; bases unmatched to any gene: 3. In germline, CDR1 is ENHRY, CDR2 SYGVKD. The CDR3 protein is CAIRPGGDTQYF. DNA of the CDR3: TGTGCCATCAGACCAGGGGGTGATACGCAGTATTTT.

V and J are TRBV27 and TRBJ1-2; D unresolved. Trimming took 5 bases from V and 10 from J, leaving 11 bases between them. Germline V gene lookup returns CDR1 MNHEY and CDR2 SMNVEV (reference sequence). The length of the CDR3 is 11 residues. This CDR3 reads CASSLGGIYTF. The CDR3 DNA is TGTGCCAGCAGTCTGGGTGGGATCTACACCTTC.

CDR3 in amino acids: CASSHGGTVTDTQYF. The CDR3 nucleotides are TGCGCCAGCTCCCACGGAGGGACGGTTACAGATACGCAGTATTTT. The chain links TRBV5-1 to TRBJ2-3, with D possibly TRBD2 on 6 matching bases. Germline CDR1 is SGHRS and CDR2 is YFSETQ. Trimming removed 7 bases at V and 3 bases at J, with 18 bases between. The CDR3 runs 15 residues.